This T cell receptor beta chain comes out of a study of blood T cells in healthy people across ages. Next came a second PCR, run for 7 to 11 cycles, which used a sample-barcoded 5' primer along with a J-beta primer mix. TCRdb fed the 5' RACE reads into MiXCR, producing one record per CDR3 protein. The table includes around 1,700,000 distinct CDR3 sequences, roughly 30% detected once. Germline-derived CDR1 and CDR2 are ENHRY and SYGVKD. This CDR3 has 15 amino acids. The ends lost 4 bases at V and 0 bases at J; junction bases unmatched: 4. Material for sequencing was blood. V usage is TRBV10-3 and J usage is TRBJ2-3, with TRBD2 matching over 7 bases. The clonotype was recovered from a woman between 25 and 40 years old in good health. In DNA form, the CDR3 reads TGTGCCATCAGTGTAGGAGCGGGGAGCACAGATACGCAGTATTTT. Its translation is CAISVGAGSTDTQYF.